This T cell receptor beta chain was obtained from a study of cytomegalovirus exposure and HLA in healthy donors. Regarding the study as a whole: A few CMV-associated chains were confirmed in vitro to be specific for CMV antigens. Associated with cytomegalovirus, according to the listing, were 150 to 200 TCR beta chains.

The CDR3 contains 15 residues. The germline V gene has CDR1 SGDLS and CDR2 YYNGEE. The ends lost 3 bases at V and 3 bases at J; junction bases unmatched: 3. Donors were drawn from the approximately 110-subject validation cohort, separate from the 666-subject first cohort. Method: immunoSEQ multiplex PCR; TCRdb's copy keeps in-frame clones and lacks some. Of about 240,000 clones listed, 86% are singletons. This clone has just a few counts. Its specificity is unknown. The TCR comes from a woman aged 25 to 45 in good health and CMV-seropositive. The sequenced material came from PBMCs. The chain has TRBV9 and TRBJ2-3, with 11 bases that match TRBD2. CDR3 protein: CASSGRLAGTDTQYF. CDR3 nucleotides: TGTGCCAGCAGCGGACGACTAGCGGGAACAGATACGCAGTATTTT.